This passage covers 9 T cell receptor beta chains from one sample sequenced in a study of T cell clonality in common variable immunodeficiency. Only in-frame clones appear in the TCRdb table, and some are missing; sequencing was by immunoSEQ multiplex PCR. The sample counts approximately 34,000 clones, none seen once; the ten largest own approximately 3.5%. Sequencing input: peripheral blood mononuclear cells. The receptors here all came from a person aged 18-69 years in good health.

This clone showed up just a few times. The read falls 3 residues short of the CDR3 end, and the missing part is taken from the germline J gene. This chain uses TRBV19 with TRBJ2-3; 7 nucleotides agree with TRBD1. The CDR3 extends over 14 amino acids. CDR1 LNHDA and CDR2 SQIVND come from the germline V gene (reference sequence). This CDR3 is CASNPDRFYQPQYF. CDR3 bases read: TGTGCCAGTAACCCGGACAGGTTTTATCAGCCG.

This clone was seen many times. The read ends 3 residues before the CDR3 terminus; that terminus is restored from the germline J gene. The chain has TRBV7-9 and TRBJ2-7; 8 bases align to TRBD1. CDR3 length equals 14 residues. The J segment lost 3 bases and the V segment lost 6 bases, leaving 7 bases of the junction unmatched. Looked up from germline, CDR1 is SEHNR and CDR2 is FQNEAQ (reference sequence). Partial CDR3 DNA: TGTGCCAGCAGGCGACAGGGGAGCATCTACGAG. As protein: CASRRQGSIYE. The whole CDR3 protein reads CASRRQGSIYEQYF. The complete variable domain, with remaining parts taken from reference TRBV7-9 and TRBJ2-7, reads DTGVSQNPRHKITKRGQNVTFRCDPISEHNRLYWYRQTLGQGPEFLTYFQNEAQLEKSRLLSDRFSAERPKGSFSTLEIQRTEQGDSAMYLCASRRQGSIYEQYFGPGTRLTVT.

This clone turned up a few times. Sequencing ends 3 residues short of the CDR3 end; the germline J gene provides the rest. The V gene is TRBV7-8, the J gene TRBJ2-7, with D hard to call. Per germline, CDR1 SGHVS and CDR2 FQNEAQ. The CDR3 totals 13 residues. Trimming took off 5 bases at V and 1 base at J, with 9 bases between the two ends. The CDR3 here is CASSGLGSYEQYF. CDR3 DNA, as far as it was read: TGTGCCAGCAGCGGGTTAGGGTCCTACGAG. The whole variable domain, remainder taken from reference TRBV7-8 and TRBJ2-7, is GAGVSQSPRYKVAKRGQDVALRCDPISGHVSLFWYQQALGQGPEFLTYFQNEAQLDKSGLPSDRFFAERPEGSVSTLKIQRTQQEDSAVYLCASSGLGSYEQYFGPGTRLTVT.

This clone was observed a few times. CDR3 DNA, as far as it was read: TGTGCCTGGAGGAAACAGGGGAGCAATCAGCCG. This codes for CAWRKQGSNQP. From start to end, the CDR3 is CAWRKQGSNQPQYF. The gene calls are TRBV30 and TRBJ2-3, with TRBD1 matching 7 bases. Read coverage stops 3 residues before the CDR3 terminus; the germline J gene supplies the remainder. In germline, CDR1 is GTSNPN, CDR2 SVGIG (reference sequence). CDR3 length: 14 residues. The whole variable domain, filled in from reference TRBV30 and TRBJ2-3, reads SQTIHQWPATLVQPVGSPLSLECTVEGTSNPNLYWYRQAAGRGLQLLFYSVGIGQISSEVPQNLSASRPQDRQFILSSKKLLLSDSGFYLCAWRKQGSNQPQYFGPGTRLTVL.

This clone was counted a few times. The CDR3 spells CSVGRDRGQSYEQYF. CDR3 DNA, as far as it was read: TGCAGCGTTGGCCGGGACAGGGGCCAATCTTACGAG. This chain joins TRBV29-1 and TRBJ2-7; 10 bases are shared with TRBD1. Read data end 3 residues before the CDR3 end; the end is taken from the germline J gene. Germline CDR1 and CDR2: SQVTM and ANQGSEA. V dropped 4 bases and J dropped 4; count of bases not matched to a gene: 10. The CDR3 sequence is 15 residues long.

This clone showed up many times. The CDR3 end lies 3 residues beyond the end of the read and is filled in from the germline J gene. The chain joins TRBV7-4 to TRBJ2-7, with 13 bases fitting TRBD2. This CDR3 is built from 18 residues. Per germline, CDR1 SGHVT and CDR2 SQSDAQ. V lost 0 bases, J lost 3 bases, and 8 bases stayed unmatched. The CDR3 is CASSLATSGGSPHYEQYF. The covered CDR3 bases are TGTGCCAGCAGCTTAGCGACTAGCGGGGGGTCACCCCACTACGAG.

This clone has ten or more counts. The CDR3 is cut off 3 residues early in the read; its end comes from the germline J gene. This chain links TRBV29-1 with TRBJ2-7, with 7 bases matching TRBD1. The CDR3 has 14 amino acids. Per germline, CDR1 SQVTM and CDR2 ANQGSEA. Germline trimming cut 5 bases from V and 2 bases from J; bases unmatched to any gene: 9. CDR3 amino acids: CSVLDRDYPYEQYF. The DNA read from the CDR3 is TGCAGCGTTCTAGACAGGGATTATCCCTACGAG.

This clone was seen many times. The sequenced part of the CDR3 DNA is TGTGCCAGCAGTGACCGTGGGGGACCAGGGGCTCCCGGGGATCAGCCC. Its translation is CASSDRGGPGAPGDQP. The whole CDR3 is CASSDRGGPGAPGDQPQHF. The V gene is TRBV6-4, the J gene TRBJ1-5; D is perhaps TRBD1 (6 bases). The sequenced fragment ends 3 residues before the CDR3 boundary, so the rest is inferred from the germline J gene. Germline V gene lookup returns CDR1 MRHNA and CDR2 SNTAGT. The CDR3 is 19 residues long. V was shortened by 2 bases and J by 5 bases, with 25 bases between the two germline ends.

In this sample, this clone turned up many times. The read stops 3 residues short of the end of the CDR3; the missing end is completed from the germline J gene. The chain uses TRBV11-2 and TRBJ2-7; TRBD2 matches at 10 bases. The CDR3 consists of 14 residues. Looked up from germline, CDR1 is SGHAT and CDR2 is FQNNGV. The V gene end was trimmed by 6 bases and the J gene end by 3 bases; junction bases not matched to a gene: 5. The sequenced part of the CDR3 DNA is TGTGCCAGCAGACGACTAGCGGGTGGCTACGAG. This translates into CASRRLAGGYE. The full CDR3 protein reads CASRRLAGGYEQYF.